The 15 T cell receptor beta chains listed next were all sequenced from one sample in a study of cytomegalovirus exposure and HLA in healthy donors. Primers for the PCR totalled 60 Vbeta and 13 Jbeta. Measured with immunoSEQ multiplex PCR; TCRdb has only the in-frame clones, and not every one. The sample has 120,000 or so clones; roughly 66% are singletons. The sample comprised PBMCs. These receptor sequences come from a young man in good health and CMV-seronegative.

Only one count was recorded for this clone. V usage is TRBV25-1 and J usage is TRBJ2-5; D is undetermined. The CDR3 is 15 residues long. V was trimmed by 10 bases and J by 4 bases, leaving 22 bases between them. Germline V CDR1 and CDR2: MGHDK, SYGVNS. For the CDR3, the DNA is TGTGCCACTACGCCCCGGGTGTCTTTTTTAGAGACCCAGTACTTC. Amino acid sequence: CATTPRVSFLETQYF.

The CDR3 DNA reads as TGTGCCTGGACTGAAGGGGCAGGGGCCCGCGAGCAGTACTTC. Encoded protein: CAWTEGAGAREQYF. V usage is TRBV30 and J usage is TRBJ2-7; D might be TRBD1 (6 bases). This CDR3 spans 14 amino acids. CDR1 and CDR2 (germline): GTSNPN, SVGIG (reference sequence). Trimming shortened V by 4 bases and J by 6 bases, and 19 bases separated the two germline ends.

This clone showed up just a few times. The chain couples TRBV29-1 to TRBJ1-5, with TRBD1 identical over 10 bases. This CDR3 has 18 residues. The trim removed 4 bases at V and 0 bases at J, leaving 12 bases unmatched. Per germline, CDR1 SQVTM and CDR2 ANQGSEA. In DNA form, the CDR3 reads TGCAGCGTTGTCCCCCGGGACAGGGGATTCCGTAGCAATCAGCCCCAGCATTTT. Amino acid sequence: CSVVPRDRGFRSNQPQHF.

The J gene is TRBJ2-1, the V gene TRBV4-3, with 7 bases lining up with TRBD2. The CDR3 has 15 amino acids. The ends lost 0 bases at V and 3 bases at J; junction bases unmatched: 2. Germline loops: CDR1 LGHNA, CDR2 YSLEER. CDR3 coding DNA: TGCGCCAGCAGCCAAGATCCGGGGGGCTACAATGAGCAGTTCTTC. It specifies CASSQDPGGYNEQFF.

J is TRBJ2-1 and V is TRBV5-6; TRBD2 aligns across 12 bases. Germline CDR1 reads SGHDT; CDR2 reads YYEEEE. This CDR3 has 15 residues. V gave up 2 bases and J gave up 5 bases; unmatched junction bases: 2. In DNA, the CDR3 is TGTGCCAGCAGCTTTACTAGCGGGGGGCACAATGAGCAGTTCTTC. This translates into CASSFTSGGHNEQFF.

The rearrangement uses TRBV2 and TRBJ2-7; D uncertain. CDR3 size: 15 residues. Germline V gene sequence: CDR1 SNHLY, CDR2 FYNNEI. V lost 2 bases to trimming and J lost 0 bases, with 11 bases between them. This CDR3 reads CASSESVSSSYEQYF. In DNA form, the CDR3 reads TGTGCCAGCAGTGAATCAGTCTCCAGCTCCTACGAGCAGTACTTC.

The V call is TRBV6-1, the J call TRBJ2-4; D is undetermined. This CDR3 spans 14 amino acids. Germline values: CDR1 MNHNS, CDR2 SASEGT. Deletions cut 8 bases from V and 0 bases from J, with 11 bases between. In DNA form, the CDR3 reads TGTGCCAGCTTTGACACGCTAGCCAAAAACATTCAGTACTTC. The encoded protein is CASFDTLAKNIQYF.

V and J are TRBV10-3 and TRBJ2-7; 10 positions match TRBD1. The CDR3 contains 13 residues. V shed 4 bases and J 6 bases; nucleotides not matched to a gene: 3. The germline gives CDR1 ENHRY, CDR2 SYGVKD. CDR3 in DNA: TGTGCCATCAGTGGACAGGGGGCGGGCGAGCAGTACTTC. Its translation is CAISGQGAGEQYF.

The CDR3 coding sequence is TGTGCCAGCATTTCCTCCGGGACACCGACGGGCTACACCTTC. Translation: CASISSGTPTGYTF. The chain uses TRBV6-6 and TRBJ1-2, with D possibly matching TRBD1 (6 bases). The CDR3 has 14 amino acids. The germline V gene has CDR1 MNHNY and CDR2 SVGAGI (reference sequence). Deletions cut 7 bases from V and 8 bases from J, with 20 bases between.

The chain has TRBV11-3 and TRBJ2-7; 7 bases map to TRBD1. Germline lookup yields CDR1 SGHNT and CDR2 YENEEA. Losses at the gene ends were 5 bases for V and 6 bases for J; bases not matched to a gene: 13. The CDR3 totals 15 residues. CDR3 in DNA: TGTGCCAGCAGCGCCACGCCAGGGGGTGGGGGCGAGCAGTACTTC. This translates into CASSATPGGGGEQYF.

The gene calls are TRBV21-1 and TRBJ1-5. TRBV21-1 counts as a pseudogene. The CDR3 runs to 15 residues. The CDR3 sequence: CASRSPGGSNQPQHF. The CDR3 DNA sequence: TGTGCCAGCCGCTCCCCGGGAGGGAGCAATCAGCCCCAGCATTTT.

This clone has just a few counts. This sequence joins TRBV18 and TRBJ2-3; D call uncertain. The CDR3 loop spans 13 amino acids. The V gene's germline CDR1 is KGHSH and CDR2 LQKENI. V lost 0 bases to trimming and J lost 6 bases, with 7 bases between them. The CDR3 coding sequence is TGTGCCAGCTCACCACCAAACGGGGATACGCAGTATTTT. Translated, it gives CASSPPNGDTQYF.

The rearrangement joins TRBV19 to TRBJ1-1; TRBD1 might be the D (6 bases). V was trimmed by 3 bases and J by 1 base, leaving 12 bases between them. The germline V gene encodes CDR1 LNHDA and CDR2 SQIVND (reference sequence). This CDR3 is 15 amino acids long. The CDR3 DNA reads as TGTGCCAGTAGTATTGGGGGGGCCAGGAACACTGAAGCTTTCTTT. Translating it yields CASSIGGARNTEAFF.

The genes are TRBV4-2 and TRBJ2-1; 7 nucleotides match TRBD2. The ends lost 0 bases at V and 6 bases at J; junction bases unmatched: 11. Germline lookup yields CDR1 LGHNA and CDR2 YNFKEQ. The CDR3 has 17 amino acids. The CDR3 DNA reads as TGTGCCAGCAGCCAAGAAAAGGGGACTACCAAAGGCAATGAGCAGTTCTTC. Its protein product is CASSQEKGTTKGNEQFF.

This sequence joins TRBV4-3 and TRBJ2-3; D unresolved. V was clipped by 0 bases and J by 0 bases, with 7 bases between them. The CDR3 has 15 amino acids. Per germline, CDR1 LGHNA and CDR2 YSLEER. This chain's CDR3 is CASSQDFRSTDTQYF. DNA of the CDR3: TGCGCCAGCAGCCAAGATTTCAGGAGCACAGATACGCAGTATTTT.